Listed here are 29 T cell receptor beta chains from one sample, sequenced in a study of blood T cell repertoires in COVID-19. Using immunoSEQ multiplex PCR, the repertoire was profiled, and TCRdb retains in-frame clones only, with some absent. The sample has some 240,000 clones, over 75% seen once; the top ten hold around 3.1%. Sequenced input: PBMCs or T cells enriched from blood (not recorded which). The receptor source for this set is a woman between 35 and 50 years old who had been exposed to COVID-19.

This chain connects TRBV20-1 to TRBJ2-6, with 8 bases identical to TRBD2. Germline V gene lookup returns CDR1 DFQATT and CDR2 SNEGSKA (reference sequence). J was trimmed by 0 bases and V by 3 bases; bases with no gene match: 4. CDR3 length: 16 residues. The CDR3 is CSASRGGISGANVLTF. DNA for the CDR3: TGCAGTGCTAGTCGCGGGGGGATCTCTGGGGCCAACGTCCTGACTTTC.

This clone was counted a single time. The V and J genes are TRBV10-3 and TRBJ1-5; 7 bases fit TRBD1. The CDR3 sequence is 14 residues long. Unmatched junction bases numbered 8, after V lost 6 bases and J lost 6 bases. Looked up from germline, CDR1 is ENHRY and CDR2 is SYGVKD. Written as DNA, the CDR3 is TGTGCCATCAGCGAACAGGGGTCTGGTCAGCCCCAGCATTTT. It yields the protein CAISEQGSGQPQHF.

This sequence joins TRBV7-2 and TRBJ1-1; 7 positions match TRBD1. The CDR3 runs to 14 residues. Per germline, CDR1 SGHTA and CDR2 FQGNSA. V was pared by 2 bases and J by 2 bases, with 2 bases of the junction left unmatched. The CDR3 nucleotides are TGTGCCAGCAGCTTAAGGACAGGCAACACTGAAGCTTTCTTT. Its protein is CASSLRTGNTEAFF.

The chain links TRBV9 to TRBJ2-2; 9 nucleotides align to TRBD2. The CDR3 totals 13 residues. Germline V gene sequence: CDR1 SGDLS, CDR2 YYNGEE. V was pared by 5 bases and J by 8 bases, with 4 bases of the junction left unmatched. CDR3 sequence: CASRASGVGELFF. As DNA, the CDR3 is TGTGCCAGCAGGGCTAGCGGGGTAGGGGAGCTGTTTTTT.

The chain couples TRBV3-1 (or the pseudogene TRBV3-2) to TRBJ2-7; perhaps TRBD1 as D (5 bases). Trimming stripped 2 bases from V and 4 bases from J, with 21 bases between. The CDR3 runs 17 residues. The germline CDR1 and CDR2 sequences are LGHDT and YNNKEL (reference sequence). CDR3 DNA: TGTGCCAGCAGCCAATTAACTTCAGGGCCCACTCATTACGAGCAGTACGTC. Protein: CASSQLTSGPTHYEQYV.

V is TRBV18 and J is TRBJ1-1; D not resolved. V was trimmed by 0 bases and J by 1 base, leaving 9 bases between them. Germline V gives CDR1 KGHSH, CDR2 LQKENI. There are 15 residues in the CDR3. CDR3 in amino acids: CASSPPAPGNTEAFF. CDR3 nucleotides: TGTGCCAGCTCACCACCGGCACCGGGGAACACTGAAGCTTTCTTT.

The chain uses TRBV7-2 and TRBJ1-1; D is possibly TRBD1 (5 bases). There are 13 residues in the CDR3. Germline V gives CDR1 SGHTA, CDR2 FQGNSA. With 5 bases removed from V and 11 bases from J, the gap between germline ends came to 18 bases. CDR3 DNA: TGTGCCAGCAGCCCCGGGACTCCCACACGGGCTTTCTTT. Encoded protein: CASSPGTPTRAFF.

The J gene is TRBJ1-3, the V gene TRBV4-2; D is perhaps TRBD1 (6 bases). Trimming cost V 4 bases and J 1 base, with 11 bases left between them. Germline CDR1 reads LGHNA; CDR2 reads YNFKEQ. This CDR3 spans 15 amino acids. The CDR3 DNA reads as TGTGCCAGCAGCCCCGAGACAGGATCTGGAAACACCATATATTTT. Amino acid sequence: CASSPETGSGNTIYF.

The genes are TRBV28 and TRBJ1-2, with a tentative D call TRBD1 (6 bases). V was clipped by 5 bases and J by 8 bases, with 12 bases between them. The CDR3 loop spans 12 amino acids. Germline V gives CDR1 MDHEN, CDR2 SYDVKM. The CDR3 loop is CASSLQGWGYTF. The CDR3, as DNA: TGTGCCAGCAGTCTACAGGGTTGGGGCTACACCTTC.

The genes are TRBV6-1 and TRBJ2-2; D might be TRBD2 (5 bases). CDR3 size: 16 residues. CDR1 is MNHNS and CDR2 is SASEGT in the germline V gene. Trimming pared 3 bases from V and 1 base from J, leaving 12 bases between. The CDR3 sequence is CASSETTIQNTGELFF. The CDR3 bases are TGTGCCAGCAGTGAGACTACGATTCAGAACACCGGGGAGCTGTTTTTT.

The rearrangement links TRBV29-1 to TRBJ2-7, with 9 bases aligning to TRBD1. The CDR3 extends over 15 amino acids. Germline V CDR1 and CDR2: SQVTM, ANQGSEA. The junction had 13 bases not matched to a gene; V was cut back by 6 bases and J by 4 bases. CDR3 protein: CSVVPGQGSRYEQYF. CDR3 nucleotides: TGCAGCGTAGTACCCGGACAGGGGAGTAGGTACGAGCAGTACTTC.

This clone was seen just once. The rearrangement links TRBV5-4 to TRBJ2-5; 8 bases are shared with TRBD2. The CDR3 runs to 15 residues. J gave up 4 bases and V 3 bases, and 8 bases lay outside the gene matches. Germline-derived CDR1 and CDR2 are SGHNT and YYREEE (reference sequence). The CDR3 here is CASSSGLGRGETQYF. The CDR3 DNA is TGTGCCAGCAGCTCGGGACTAGGACGGGGAGAGACCCAGTACTTC. Full variable domain (remainder filled in from reference TRBV5-4 and TRBJ2-5): ETGVTQSPTHLIKTRGQQVTLRCSSQSGHNTVSWYQQALGQGPQFIFQYYREEENGRGNFPPRFSGLQFPNYSSELNVNALELDDSALYLCASSSGLGRGETQYFGPGTRLLVL.

The rearrangement links TRBV7-2 to TRBJ1-2; D is ambiguous. Germline V CDR1 and CDR2: SGHTA, FQGNSA. This CDR3 spans 13 amino acids. V was trimmed by 3 bases and J by 5 bases, leaving 10 bases between them. CDR3 loop: CASSFYSGYGYTF. The DNA of the CDR3 is TGTGCCAGCAGCTTTTACTCCGGGTATGGCTACACCTTC.

This chain joins TRBV29-1 and TRBJ1-1, with D perhaps matching TRBD1 (6 bases). From germline, CDR1 is SQVTM and CDR2 ANQGSEA. This CDR3 comprises 13 residues. V gave up 6 bases and J gave up 1 base, with 12 bases separating them. CDR3 DNA: TGCAGCGTCCAAGGGGGGGGGAACACTGAAGCTTTCTTT. Translated, it gives CSVQGGGNTEAFF.

The chain joins TRBV7-3 to TRBJ2-2; 13 bases map to TRBD2. Germline CDR1 is SGHTA and CDR2 is FQGTGA. J lost 2 bases, V lost 4 bases, and 4 bases had no gene match. This CDR3 has 17 amino acids. CDR3 in amino acids: CASSSTSGGLNTGELFF. DNA for the CDR3: TGTGCCAGCAGCTCGACTAGCGGGGGGCTTAACACCGGGGAGCTGTTTTTT.

This clone was seen a few times. V usage is TRBV7-9 and J usage is TRBJ2-2; 7 bases are a match to TRBD1. There are 16 residues in the CDR3. The J segment lost 4 bases and the V segment lost 7 bases, leaving 12 bases of the junction unmatched. The germline V gene has CDR1 SEHNR and CDR2 FQNEAQ (reference sequence). This chain's CDR3 is CASIRTGTETTGELFF. CDR3 nucleotides: TGTGCCAGCATCCGGACCGGGACAGAAACCACCGGGGAGCTGTTTTTT.

The genes are TRBV28 and TRBJ1-2, with 8 nucleotides matching TRBD1. Germline CDR1 and CDR2: MDHEN and SYDVKM. CDR3 length: 16 amino acids. The junction had 9 bases not matched to a gene; V was cut back by 2 bases and J by 4 bases. CDR3 DNA: TGTGCCAGCAGTTTAGCGGCGACGACAGGGGCCTATGGCTACACCTTC. Translated: CASSLAATTGAYGYTF.

This chain joins TRBV19 and TRBJ1-4; D gene ambiguous. The V and J ends lost 6 bases and 1 base respectively, with 9 bases between them. The CDR3 extends over 14 amino acids. CDR1 and CDR2 from the germline V gene are LNHDA and SQIVND (reference sequence). This CDR3 reads CASSRTVTNEKLFF. CDR3 sequence (DNA): TGTGCCAGTAGCCGGACTGTAACTAATGAAAAACTGTTTTTT.

The genes are TRBV6-1 and TRBJ2-2; tentative D call: TRBD1 (5 bases). The length of the CDR3 is 15 residues. Trimming pared 3 bases from V and 7 bases from J, leaving 15 bases between. The germline V gene encodes CDR1 MNHNS and CDR2 SASEGT. CDR3 amino acids: CASSDRQGGIGELFF. CDR3 in DNA: TGTGCCAGCAGTGATAGGCAGGGCGGCATCGGGGAGCTGTTTTTT.

The rearrangement joins TRBV7-9 to TRBJ1-2; D unclear. The CDR3 extends over 14 amino acids. The V end lost 1 base, the J end lost 4 bases, and 10 bases lay between the germline ends. Germline V gives CDR1 SEHNR, CDR2 FQNEAQ (reference sequence). For the CDR3, the DNA is TGTGCCAGCAGCTTAGGGGCACAGTTCTATGGCTACACCTTC. It specifies CASSLGAQFYGYTF.

This clone showed up just once. The V and J genes are TRBV18 and TRBJ2-7; the match to TRBD1 covers 9 bases. Losses at the gene ends were 5 bases for V and 2 bases for J; bases not matched to a gene: 4. Germline loops: CDR1 KGHSH, CDR2 LQKENI. This CDR3 is 14 amino acids long. The CDR3 DNA follows: TGTGCCAGCTCAAGCGGGACAGGGACCTACGAGCAGTACGTC. Amino acid sequence: CASSSGTGTYEQYV.

V and J are TRBV28 and TRBJ1-5; no firm D call. V was pared by 5 bases and J by 3 bases, with 26 bases between. Per the germline V gene, CDR1 is MDHEN and CDR2 is SYDVKM. The CDR3 has 19 amino acids. The CDR3: CASSPIMYNPEGVNQPQHF. The CDR3, as DNA: TGTGCCAGCAGTCCCATCATGTATAATCCCGAAGGAGTCAATCAGCCCCAGCATTTT.

The sample holds one count of this clone. The chain has TRBV27 and TRBJ1-5, with unresolved D. V lost 6 bases and J lost 6, with 9 bases in between. From germline, CDR1 is MNHEY and CDR2 SMNVEV (reference sequence). This CDR3 has 12 residues. The CDR3 loop is CASSEGGQPQHF. The CDR3 DNA sequence: TGTGCCAGCAGCGAGGGTGGTCAGCCCCAGCATTTT.

V is TRBV29-1 and J is TRBJ2-1; a weak D match, TRBD2 (6 bases). Between the trimmed V and J ends, which lost 7 bases and 10 bases, there was a span of 20 bases. Germline V gives CDR1 SQVTM, CDR2 ANQGSEA. The CDR3 has 13 amino acids. This chain's CDR3 is CSARLLAGKEQFF. In nucleotides, the CDR3 is TGCAGCGCCAGGCTACTAGCAGGCAAGGAGCAGTTCTTC.

V and J are TRBV7-9 and TRBJ1-5, with TRBD1 matching 9 bases. V lost 4 bases to trimming and J lost 4 bases; unmatched junction nucleotides: 11. Looked up from germline, CDR1 is SEHNR and CDR2 is FQNEAQ (reference sequence). This CDR3 has 17 amino acids. The CDR3, as DNA: TGTGCCAGCAGCTCCGCTAACCGGGGACAGGGAAATCAGCCCCAGCATTTT. This gives the protein CASSSANRGQGNQPQHF.

This clone was counted once. The chain links TRBV3-1 (or the pseudogene TRBV3-2) to TRBJ1-1, with D maybe TRBD1 (6 bases). The V end was cut by 1 base, the J end by 1 base, with 13 bases between. The CDR3 sequence is 16 residues long. Per the germline V gene, CDR1 is LGHDT and CDR2 is YNNKEL (reference sequence). CDR3 in amino acids: CASSQGWDTRNTEAFF. The CDR3 DNA is TGTGCCAGCAGCCAAGGATGGGACACCCGGAACACTGAAGCTTTCTTT.

This clone showed up many times. CDR3 DNA sequence: TGTGCCAGCAGCCAGGGACAGATAAACATTCAGTACTTC. Encoded protein: CASSQGQINIQYF. J is TRBJ2-4 and V is TRBV7-2; 7 positions agree with TRBD1. Per germline, CDR1 SGHTA and CDR2 FQGNSA. V shed 5 bases, J shed 6 bases, and the junction held 4 bases outside the gene matches. The CDR3 runs 13 residues.

The chain's CDR3 is CASSYPTGSPSEQFF. The CDR3 nucleotides are TGTGCCAGCAGTTACCCGACAGGGAGTCCCAGTGAGCAGTTCTTC. The chain has TRBV6-6 and TRBJ2-1; 7 bases are a match to TRBD1. The V segment lost 2 bases and the J segment 9 bases; nucleotides outside the gene matches: 10. Germline V gives CDR1 MNHNY, CDR2 SVGAGI (reference sequence). The CDR3 totals 15 residues.

The chain combines TRBV2 with TRBJ1-5, with D maybe TRBD1 (5 bases). CDR3 size: 13 residues. Germline CDR1 reads SNHLY; CDR2 reads FYNNEI. V shed 4 bases and J shed 7 bases, with 11 bases lying between them. As DNA, the CDR3 is TGTGCCAGCAGTGGACAGACGACCCAGCCCCAGCATTTT. Its protein product is CASSGQTTQPQHF. The complete variable domain, with remaining parts taken from reference TRBV2 and TRBJ1-5, reads EPEVTQTPSHQVTQMGQEVILRCVPISNHLYFYWYRQILGQKVEFLVSFYNNEISEKSEIFDDQFSVERPDGSNFTLKIRSTKLEDSAMYFCASSGQTTQPQHFGDGTRLSIL.